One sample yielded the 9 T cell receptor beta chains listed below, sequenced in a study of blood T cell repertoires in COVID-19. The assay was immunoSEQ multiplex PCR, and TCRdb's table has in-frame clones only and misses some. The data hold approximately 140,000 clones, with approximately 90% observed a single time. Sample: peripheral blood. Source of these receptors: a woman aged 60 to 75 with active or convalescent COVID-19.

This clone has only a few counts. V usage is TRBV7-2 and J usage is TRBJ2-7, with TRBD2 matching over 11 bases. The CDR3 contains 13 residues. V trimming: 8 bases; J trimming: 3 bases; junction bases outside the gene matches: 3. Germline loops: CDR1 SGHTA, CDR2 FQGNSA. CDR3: CASQLAGVYEQYF. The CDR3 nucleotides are TGTGCCAGCCAACTAGCGGGGGTCTACGAGCAGTACTTC. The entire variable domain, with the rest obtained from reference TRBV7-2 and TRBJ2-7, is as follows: GAGVSQSPSNKVTEKGKDVELRCDPISGHTALYWYRQSLGQGLEFLIYFQGNSAPDKSGLPSDRFSAERTGGSVSTLTIQRTQQEDSAVYLCASQLAGVYEQYFGPGTRLTVT.

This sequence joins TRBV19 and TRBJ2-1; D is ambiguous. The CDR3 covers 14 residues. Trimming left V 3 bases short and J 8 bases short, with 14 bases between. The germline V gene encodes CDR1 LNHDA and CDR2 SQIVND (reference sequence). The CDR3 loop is CASSMGQLPDEQFF. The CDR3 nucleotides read TGTGCCAGTAGTATGGGCCAGCTCCCCGATGAGCAGTTCTTC.

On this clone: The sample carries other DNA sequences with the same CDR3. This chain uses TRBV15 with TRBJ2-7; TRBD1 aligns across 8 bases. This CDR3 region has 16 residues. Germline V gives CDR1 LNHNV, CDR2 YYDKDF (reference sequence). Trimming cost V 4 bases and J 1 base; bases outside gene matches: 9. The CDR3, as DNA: TGTGCCACCAGCACCGACCACCAGGGGGCTTCCTACGAGCAGTACTTC. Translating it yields CATSTDHQGASYEQYF.

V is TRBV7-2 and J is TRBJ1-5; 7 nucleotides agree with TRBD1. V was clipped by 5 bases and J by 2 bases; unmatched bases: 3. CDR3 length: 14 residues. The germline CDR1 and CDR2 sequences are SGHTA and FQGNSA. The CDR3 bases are TGTGCCAGCAGCCCCGGACAGGGCAATCAGCCCCAGCATTTT. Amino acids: CASSPGQGNQPQHF.

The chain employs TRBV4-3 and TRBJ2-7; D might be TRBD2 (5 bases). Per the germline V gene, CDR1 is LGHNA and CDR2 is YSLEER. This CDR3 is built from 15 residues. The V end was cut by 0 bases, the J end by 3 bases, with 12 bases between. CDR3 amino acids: CASSQELVPFYEQYF. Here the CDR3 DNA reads TGCGCCAGCAGCCAAGAACTAGTCCCCTTCTACGAGCAGTACTTC.

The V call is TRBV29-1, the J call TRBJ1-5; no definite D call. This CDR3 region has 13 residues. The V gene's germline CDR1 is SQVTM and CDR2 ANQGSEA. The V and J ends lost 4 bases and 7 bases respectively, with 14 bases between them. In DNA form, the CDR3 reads TGCAGCGTTGCAGTTGGGGAGGGACAGCCCCAGCATTTT. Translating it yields CSVAVGEGQPQHF.

CDR3 region: CASSPRTGSYEQYF. CDR3 DNA: TGCGCCAGCAGCCCTAGGACAGGTTCCTACGAGCAGTACTTC. The J gene is TRBJ2-7, the V gene TRBV5-1; 7 bases match TRBD1. Germline V gene data show CDR1 as SGHRS and CDR2 as YFSETQ. CDR3 length equals 14 residues. The trim removed 4 bases at V and 1 base at J, leaving 5 bases unmatched.

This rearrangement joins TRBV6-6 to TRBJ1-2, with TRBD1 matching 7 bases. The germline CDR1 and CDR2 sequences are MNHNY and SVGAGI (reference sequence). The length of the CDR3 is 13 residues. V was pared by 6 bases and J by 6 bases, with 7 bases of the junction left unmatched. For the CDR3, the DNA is TGTGCCAGCAGGGACGGAGGGGGCGATGGCTACACCTTC. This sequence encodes CASRDGGGDGYTF.

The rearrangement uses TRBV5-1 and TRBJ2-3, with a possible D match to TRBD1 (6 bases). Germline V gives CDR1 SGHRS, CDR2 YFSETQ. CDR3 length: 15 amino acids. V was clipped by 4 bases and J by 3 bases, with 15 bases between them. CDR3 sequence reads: CASSRRTEITDTQYF. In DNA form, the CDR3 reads TGCGCCAGCAGCCGAAGGACAGAGATTACAGATACGCAGTATTTT.